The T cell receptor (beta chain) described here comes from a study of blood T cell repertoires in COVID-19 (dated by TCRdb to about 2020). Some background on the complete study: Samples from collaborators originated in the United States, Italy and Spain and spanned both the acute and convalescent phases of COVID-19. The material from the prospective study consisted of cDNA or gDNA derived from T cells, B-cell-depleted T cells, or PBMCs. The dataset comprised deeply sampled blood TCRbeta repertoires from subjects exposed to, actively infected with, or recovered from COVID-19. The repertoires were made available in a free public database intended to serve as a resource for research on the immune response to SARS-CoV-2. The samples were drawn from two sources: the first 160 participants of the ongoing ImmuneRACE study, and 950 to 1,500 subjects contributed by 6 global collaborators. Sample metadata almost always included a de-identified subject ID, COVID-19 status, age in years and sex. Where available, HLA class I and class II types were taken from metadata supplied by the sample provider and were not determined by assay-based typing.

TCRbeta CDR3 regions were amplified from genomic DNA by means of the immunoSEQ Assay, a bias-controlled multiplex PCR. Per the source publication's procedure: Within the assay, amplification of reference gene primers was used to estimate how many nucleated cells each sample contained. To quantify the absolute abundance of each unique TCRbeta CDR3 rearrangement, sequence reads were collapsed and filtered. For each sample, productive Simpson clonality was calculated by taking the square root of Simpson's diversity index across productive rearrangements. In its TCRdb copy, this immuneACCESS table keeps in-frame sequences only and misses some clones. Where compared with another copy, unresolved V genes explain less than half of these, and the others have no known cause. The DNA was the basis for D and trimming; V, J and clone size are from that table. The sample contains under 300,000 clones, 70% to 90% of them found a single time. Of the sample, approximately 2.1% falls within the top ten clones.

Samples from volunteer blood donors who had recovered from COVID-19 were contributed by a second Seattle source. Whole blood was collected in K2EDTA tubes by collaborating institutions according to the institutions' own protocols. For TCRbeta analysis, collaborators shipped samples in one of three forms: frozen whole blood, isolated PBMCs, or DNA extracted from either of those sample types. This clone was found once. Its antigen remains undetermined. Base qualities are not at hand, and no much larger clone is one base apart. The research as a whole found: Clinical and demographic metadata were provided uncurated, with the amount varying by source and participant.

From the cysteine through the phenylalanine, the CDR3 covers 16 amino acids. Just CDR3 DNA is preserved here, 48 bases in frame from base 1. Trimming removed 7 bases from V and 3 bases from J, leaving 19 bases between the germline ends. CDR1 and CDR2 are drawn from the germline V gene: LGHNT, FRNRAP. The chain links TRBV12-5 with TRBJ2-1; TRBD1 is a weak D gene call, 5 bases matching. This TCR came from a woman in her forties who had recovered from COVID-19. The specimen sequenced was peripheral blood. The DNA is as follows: TGTGCTAGTGCCCCGGTTGGGGCCCTGATCTACAATGAGCAGTTCTTC. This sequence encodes CASAPVGALIYNEQFF.